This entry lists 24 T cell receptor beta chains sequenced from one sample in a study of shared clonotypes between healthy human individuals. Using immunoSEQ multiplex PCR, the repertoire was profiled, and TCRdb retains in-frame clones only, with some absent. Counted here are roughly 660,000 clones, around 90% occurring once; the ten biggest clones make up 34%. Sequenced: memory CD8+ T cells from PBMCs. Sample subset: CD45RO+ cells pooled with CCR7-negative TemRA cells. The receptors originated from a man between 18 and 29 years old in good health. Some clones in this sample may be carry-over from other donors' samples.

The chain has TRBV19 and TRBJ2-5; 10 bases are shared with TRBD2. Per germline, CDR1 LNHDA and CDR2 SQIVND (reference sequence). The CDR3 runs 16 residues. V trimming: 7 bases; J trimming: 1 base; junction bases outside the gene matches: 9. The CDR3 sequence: CASKREGRLPQETQYF. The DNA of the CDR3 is TGTGCCAGTAAGCGGGAGGGCCGTTTGCCCCAAGAGACCCAGTACTTC. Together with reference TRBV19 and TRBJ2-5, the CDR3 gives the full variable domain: DGGITQSPKYLFRKEGQNVTLSCEQNLNHDAMYWYRQDPGQGLRLIYYSQIVNDFQKGDIAEGYSVSREKKESFPLTVTSAQKNPTAFYLCASKREGRLPQETQYFGPGTRLLVL.

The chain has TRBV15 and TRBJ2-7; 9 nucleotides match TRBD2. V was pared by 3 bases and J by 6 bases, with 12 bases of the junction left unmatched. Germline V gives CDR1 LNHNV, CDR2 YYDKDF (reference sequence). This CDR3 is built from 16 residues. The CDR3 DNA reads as TGTGCCACCAGCAGTGATCGGGCTAGCGGGAAACGCGAGCAGTACTTC. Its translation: CATSSDRASGKREQYF.

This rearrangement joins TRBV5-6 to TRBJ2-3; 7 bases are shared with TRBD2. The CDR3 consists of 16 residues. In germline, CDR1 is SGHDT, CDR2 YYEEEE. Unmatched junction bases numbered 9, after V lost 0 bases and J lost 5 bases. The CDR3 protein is CASSLAAAGWQDTQYF. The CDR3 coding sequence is TGTGCCAGCAGCTTGGCCGCAGCGGGATGGCAAGATACGCAGTATTTT.

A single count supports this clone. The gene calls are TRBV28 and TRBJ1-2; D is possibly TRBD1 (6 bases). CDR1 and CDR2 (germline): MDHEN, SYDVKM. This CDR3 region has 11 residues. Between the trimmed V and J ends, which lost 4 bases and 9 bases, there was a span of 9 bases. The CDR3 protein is CASSSDSRYTF. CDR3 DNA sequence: TGTGCCAGCAGTTCGGACAGTCGCTACACCTTC.

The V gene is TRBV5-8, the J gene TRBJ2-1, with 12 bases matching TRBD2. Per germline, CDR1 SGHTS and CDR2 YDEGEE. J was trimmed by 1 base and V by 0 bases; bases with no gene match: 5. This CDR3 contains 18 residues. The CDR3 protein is CASSLASGRAPSYNEQFF. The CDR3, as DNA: TGTGCCAGCAGCTTGGCTAGCGGGAGGGCCCCGTCCTACAATGAGCAGTTCTTC.

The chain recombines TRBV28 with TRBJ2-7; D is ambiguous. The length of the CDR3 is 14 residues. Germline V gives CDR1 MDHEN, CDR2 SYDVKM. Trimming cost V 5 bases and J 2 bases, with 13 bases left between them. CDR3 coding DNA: TGTGCCAGCAGTCCCTCCGCCCCCGCCTACGAGCAGTACTTC. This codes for CASSPSAPAYEQYF.

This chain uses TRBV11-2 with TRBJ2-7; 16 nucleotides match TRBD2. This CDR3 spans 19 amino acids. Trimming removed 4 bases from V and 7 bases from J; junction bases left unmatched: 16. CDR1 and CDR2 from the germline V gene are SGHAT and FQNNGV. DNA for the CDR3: TGTGCCAGCAGCTGGCGAGGGACTAGCGGGAGGGGCGATTTGTTAGAGCAGTACTTC. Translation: CASSWRGTSGRGDLLEQYF.

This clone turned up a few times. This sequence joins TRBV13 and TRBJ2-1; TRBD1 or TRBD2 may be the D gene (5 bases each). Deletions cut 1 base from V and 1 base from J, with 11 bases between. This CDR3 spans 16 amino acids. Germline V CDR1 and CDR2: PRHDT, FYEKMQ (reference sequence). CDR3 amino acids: CASSLEGTDSYNEQFF. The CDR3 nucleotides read TGTGCCAGCAGCTTAGAAGGGACGGATTCCTACAATGAGCAGTTCTTC.

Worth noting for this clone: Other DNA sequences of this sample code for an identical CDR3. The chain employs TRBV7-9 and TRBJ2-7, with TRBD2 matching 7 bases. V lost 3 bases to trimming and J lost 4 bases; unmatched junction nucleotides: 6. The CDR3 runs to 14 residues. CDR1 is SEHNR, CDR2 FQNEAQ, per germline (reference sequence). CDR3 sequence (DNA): TGTGCCAGCAGCTTTGGTGGCGGGGGATACGAGCAGTACTTC. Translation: CASSFGGGGYEQYF.

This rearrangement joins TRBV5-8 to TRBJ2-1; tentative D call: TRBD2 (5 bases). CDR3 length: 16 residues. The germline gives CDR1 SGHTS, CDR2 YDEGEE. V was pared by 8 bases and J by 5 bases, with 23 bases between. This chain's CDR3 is CASPPIRPSINNEQFF. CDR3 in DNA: TGTGCCAGTCCCCCAATCCGGCCTAGCATAAACAATGAGCAGTTCTTC.

CDR3 loop: CASSLDQGLAGSYEQYF. CDR3 sequence (DNA): TGCGCCAGCAGCTTGGACCAGGGACTAGCGGGATCCTACGAGCAGTACTTC. The chain links TRBV5-1 to TRBJ2-7; 13 nucleotides line up with TRBD2. The length of the CDR3 is 17 residues. The ends lost 0 bases at V and 1 base at J; junction bases unmatched: 4. Germline V gene lookup returns CDR1 SGHRS and CDR2 YFSETQ.

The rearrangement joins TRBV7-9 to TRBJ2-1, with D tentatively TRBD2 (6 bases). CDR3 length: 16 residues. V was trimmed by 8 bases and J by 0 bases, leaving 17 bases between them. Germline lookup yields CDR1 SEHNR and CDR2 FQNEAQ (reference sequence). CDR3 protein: CASQSGVRPSYNEQFF. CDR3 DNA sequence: TGTGCCAGCCAGTCGGGGGTAAGACCCTCCTACAATGAGCAGTTCTTC.

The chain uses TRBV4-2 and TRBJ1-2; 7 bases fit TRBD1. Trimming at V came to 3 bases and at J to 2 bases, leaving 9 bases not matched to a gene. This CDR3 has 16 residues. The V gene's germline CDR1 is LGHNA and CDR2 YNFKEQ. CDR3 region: CASSQERQGPNYGYTF. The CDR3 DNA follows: TGTGCCAGCAGCCAGGAAAGACAGGGCCCAAACTATGGCTACACCTTC.

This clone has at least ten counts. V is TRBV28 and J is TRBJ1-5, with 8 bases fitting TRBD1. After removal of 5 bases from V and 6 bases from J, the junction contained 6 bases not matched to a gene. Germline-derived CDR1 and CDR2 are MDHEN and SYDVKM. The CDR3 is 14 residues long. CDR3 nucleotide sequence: TGTGCCAGCAGTCTACTCCAGGGGGCTCAGCCCCAGCATTTT. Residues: CASSLLQGAQPQHF.

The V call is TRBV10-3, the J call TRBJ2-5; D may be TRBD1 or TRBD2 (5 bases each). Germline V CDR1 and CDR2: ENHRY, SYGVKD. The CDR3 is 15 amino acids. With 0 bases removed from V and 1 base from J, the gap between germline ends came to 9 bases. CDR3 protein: CAISESIGGQETQYF. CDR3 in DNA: TGTGCCATCAGTGAGTCGATTGGGGGCCAAGAGACCCAGTACTTC.

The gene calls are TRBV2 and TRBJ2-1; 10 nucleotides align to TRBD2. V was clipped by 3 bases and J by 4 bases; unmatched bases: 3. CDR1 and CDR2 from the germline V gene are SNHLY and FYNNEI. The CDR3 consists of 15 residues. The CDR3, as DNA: TGTGCCAGCAGTGAGAAACTAGCGGGGTACAATGAGCAGTTCTTC. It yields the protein CASSEKLAGYNEQFF.

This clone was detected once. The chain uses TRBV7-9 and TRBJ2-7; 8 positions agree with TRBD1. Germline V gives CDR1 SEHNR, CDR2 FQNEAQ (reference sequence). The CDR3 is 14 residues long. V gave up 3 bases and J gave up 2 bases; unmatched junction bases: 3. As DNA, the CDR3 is TGTGCCAGCAGCTTGCAGGGGGCCACCTACGAGCAGTACTTC. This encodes CASSLQGATYEQYF.

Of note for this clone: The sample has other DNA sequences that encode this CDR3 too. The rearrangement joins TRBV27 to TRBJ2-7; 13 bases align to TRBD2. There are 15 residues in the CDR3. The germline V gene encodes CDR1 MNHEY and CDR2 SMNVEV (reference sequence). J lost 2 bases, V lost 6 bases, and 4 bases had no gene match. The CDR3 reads CASSPGTSGTYEQYF. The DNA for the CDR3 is TGTGCCAGCAGCCCCGGGACTAGCGGGACCTACGAGCAGTACTTC.

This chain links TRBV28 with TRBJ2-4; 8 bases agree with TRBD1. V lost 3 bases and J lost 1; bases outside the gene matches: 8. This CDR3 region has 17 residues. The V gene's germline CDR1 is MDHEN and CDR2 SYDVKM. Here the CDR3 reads CASSFRAQGAAKNIQYF. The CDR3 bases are TGTGCCAGCAGTTTCAGAGCCCAGGGGGCGGCCAAAAACATTCAGTACTTC.

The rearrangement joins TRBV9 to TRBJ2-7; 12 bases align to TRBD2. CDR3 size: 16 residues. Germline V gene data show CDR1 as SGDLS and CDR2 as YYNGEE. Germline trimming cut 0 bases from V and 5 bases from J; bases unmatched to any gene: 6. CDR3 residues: CASSVVGTSGWHEQYF. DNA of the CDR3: TGTGCCAGCAGCGTAGTAGGGACTAGCGGGTGGCACGAGCAGTACTTC.

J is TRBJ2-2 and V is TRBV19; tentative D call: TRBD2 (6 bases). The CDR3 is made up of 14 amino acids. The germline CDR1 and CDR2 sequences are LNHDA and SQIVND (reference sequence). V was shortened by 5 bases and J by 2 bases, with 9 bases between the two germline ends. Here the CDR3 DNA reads TGTGCCAGTAGTCTAGCGCTTAACACCGGGGAGCTGTTTTTT. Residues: CASSLALNTGELFF.

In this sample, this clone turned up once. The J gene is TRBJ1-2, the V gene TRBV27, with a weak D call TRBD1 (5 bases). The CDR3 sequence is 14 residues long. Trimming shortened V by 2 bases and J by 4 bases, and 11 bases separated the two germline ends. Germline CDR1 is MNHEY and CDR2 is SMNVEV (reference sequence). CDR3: CASSLAGSSYGYTF. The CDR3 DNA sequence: TGTGCCAGCAGTTTAGCAGGGTCAAGCTATGGCTACACCTTC.

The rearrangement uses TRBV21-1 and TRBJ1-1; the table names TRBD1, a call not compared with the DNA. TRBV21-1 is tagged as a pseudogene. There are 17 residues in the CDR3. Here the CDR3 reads CASSTDSLVGNNTEAFF. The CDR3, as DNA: TGTGCCAGCAGCACTGACAGTCTTGTAGGAAATAACACTGAAGCTTTCTTT.

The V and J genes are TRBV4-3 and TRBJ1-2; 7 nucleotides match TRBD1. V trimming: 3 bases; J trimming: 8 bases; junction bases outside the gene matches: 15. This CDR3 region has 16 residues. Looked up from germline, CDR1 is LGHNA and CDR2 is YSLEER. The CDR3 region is CASSHSSRDRRLGYTF. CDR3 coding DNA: TGCGCCAGCAGCCATTCCTCACGGGACAGACGGCTAGGCTACACCTTC.